This T cell receptor beta chain was identified in a study of blood T cell repertoires in COVID-19. The overall study: COVID-19 samples, acute and convalescent, were from the United States, Italy and Spain. PBMCs, B-cell-depleted T cells, or T cells provided the cDNA or gDNA that made up the material.

The CDR3 contains 13 residues. Germline values: CDR1 SEHNR, CDR2 FQNEAQ (reference sequence). The V end was cut by 3 bases, the J end by 3 bases, with 7 bases between. Study processing details: Cell counts per sample came from amplifying reference gene primers. Clones were read by immunoSEQ multiplex PCR, and TCRdb kept only the in-frame ones, dropping some. The V and J calls and clone size come from that table; D and trimming were worked out from the DNA. The table shows about 36,000 clones, with approximately 78% occurring only once. What was sequenced was peripheral blood. This TCR came from a man in his 60s with acute or convalescent COVID-19. The chain combines TRBV7-9 with TRBJ2-3; D gene ambiguous. The CDR3 DNA follows: TGTGCCAGCAGCTTTACTGCTACAGATACGCAGTATTTT. As protein: CASSFTATDTQYF.